This T cell receptor (beta chain) was sequenced in a study of metastatic and nonmetastatic thyroid tumors. TCRdb redid the clone calls on the PCR reads using MiXCR. Of over 50,000 clones listed, just under 30% are singletons. A few counts support this clone. No treatment had been given to any patient before thyroid surgery. The germline V gene encodes CDR1 SNHLY and CDR2 FYNNEI. The CDR3 totals 14 residues. The V gene lost 4 bases and the J gene lost 5 bases, with 11 bases spanning the gap. The clonotype was recovered from a female donor with papillary thyroid cancer or a benign thyroid nodule (not recorded which). Some clones in this sample may be carry-over from other donors' samples. The sample was blood. The chain couples TRBV2 to TRBJ2-2; tentative D call: TRBD1 (5 bases). Here the CDR3 reads CASSVGVGTGELFF. For the CDR3, the DNA is TGTGCCAGCAGTGTAGGGGTTGGAACCGGGGAGCTGTTTTTT.